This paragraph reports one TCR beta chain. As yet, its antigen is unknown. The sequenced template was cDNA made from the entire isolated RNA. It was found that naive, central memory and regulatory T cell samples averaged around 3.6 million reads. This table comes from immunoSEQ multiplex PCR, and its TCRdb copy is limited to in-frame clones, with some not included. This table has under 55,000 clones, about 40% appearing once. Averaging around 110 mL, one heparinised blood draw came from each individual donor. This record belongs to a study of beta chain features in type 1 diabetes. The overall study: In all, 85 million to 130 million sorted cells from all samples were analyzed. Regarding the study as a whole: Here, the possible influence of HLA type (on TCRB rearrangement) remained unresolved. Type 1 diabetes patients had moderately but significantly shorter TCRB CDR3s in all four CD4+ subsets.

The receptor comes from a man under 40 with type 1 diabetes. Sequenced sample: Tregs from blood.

CDR3 loop: CASSLSQGVAYTF. Here the CDR3 DNA reads TGTGCCAGCAGCTTAAGTCAGGGGGTAGCCTACACCTTC. The chain is built from TRBV7-2 and TRBJ1-2; 7 bases fit TRBD1. Germline V gives CDR1 SGHTA, CDR2 FQGNSA. V was pared by 2 bases and J by 10 bases, with 7 bases of the junction left unmatched. The CDR3 extends over 13 amino acids.